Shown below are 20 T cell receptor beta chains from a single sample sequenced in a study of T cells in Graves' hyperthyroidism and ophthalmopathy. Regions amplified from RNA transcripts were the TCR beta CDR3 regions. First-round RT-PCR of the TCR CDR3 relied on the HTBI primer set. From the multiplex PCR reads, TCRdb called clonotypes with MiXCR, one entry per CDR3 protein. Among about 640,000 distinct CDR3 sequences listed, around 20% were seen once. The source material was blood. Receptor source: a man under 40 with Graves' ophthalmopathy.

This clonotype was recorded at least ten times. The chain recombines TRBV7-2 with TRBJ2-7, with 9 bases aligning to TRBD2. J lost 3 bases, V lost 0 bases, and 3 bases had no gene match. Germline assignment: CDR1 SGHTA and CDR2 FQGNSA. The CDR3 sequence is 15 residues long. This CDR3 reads CASSLASGRLYEQYF. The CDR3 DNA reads TGTGCCAGCAGCTTAGCGAGCGGGAGGCTCTACGAGCAGTACTTC.

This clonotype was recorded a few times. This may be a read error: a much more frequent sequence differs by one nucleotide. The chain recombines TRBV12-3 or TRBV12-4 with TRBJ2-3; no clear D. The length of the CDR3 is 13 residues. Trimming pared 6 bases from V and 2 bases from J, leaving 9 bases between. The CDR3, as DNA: TGTGCCAGCAGCTTCAGAGCCACAGATACGCAGTATTTT. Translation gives CASSFRATDTQYF.

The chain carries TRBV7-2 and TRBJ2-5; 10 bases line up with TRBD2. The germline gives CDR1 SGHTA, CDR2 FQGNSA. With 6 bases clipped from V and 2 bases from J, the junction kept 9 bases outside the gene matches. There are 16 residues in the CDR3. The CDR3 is CASSPWVAGGQETQYF. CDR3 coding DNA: TGTGCCAGCAGTCCTTGGGTAGCGGGAGGACAAGAGACCCAGTACTTC.

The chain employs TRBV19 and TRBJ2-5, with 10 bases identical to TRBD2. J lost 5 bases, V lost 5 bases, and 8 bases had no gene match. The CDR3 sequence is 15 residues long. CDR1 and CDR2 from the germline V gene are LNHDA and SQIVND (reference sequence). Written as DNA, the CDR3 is TGTGCCAGTAGTCCATTAGCGGGAGGCCCCGAGACCCAGTACTTC. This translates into CASSPLAGGPETQYF.

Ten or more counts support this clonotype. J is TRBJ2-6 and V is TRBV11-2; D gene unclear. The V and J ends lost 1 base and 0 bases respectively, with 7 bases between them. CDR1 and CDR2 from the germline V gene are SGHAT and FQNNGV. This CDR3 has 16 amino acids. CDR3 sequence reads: CASSLGIHSGANVLTF. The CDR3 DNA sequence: TGTGCCAGCAGCTTAGGGATACACTCTGGGGCCAACGTCCTGACTTTC.

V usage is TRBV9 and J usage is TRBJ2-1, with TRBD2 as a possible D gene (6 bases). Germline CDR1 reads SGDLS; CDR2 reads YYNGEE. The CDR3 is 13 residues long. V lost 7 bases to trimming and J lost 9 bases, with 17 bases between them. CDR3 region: CASAGRDRGEQFF. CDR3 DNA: TGTGCCAGCGCTGGGCGGGATAGGGGTGAGCAGTTCTTC.

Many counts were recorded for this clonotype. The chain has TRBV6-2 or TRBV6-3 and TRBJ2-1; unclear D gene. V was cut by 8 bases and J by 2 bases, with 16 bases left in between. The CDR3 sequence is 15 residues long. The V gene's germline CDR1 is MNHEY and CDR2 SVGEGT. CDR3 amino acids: CASYSMSPTYNEQFF. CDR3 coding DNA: TGTGCCAGCTATAGCATGTCCCCCACCTACAATGAGCAGTTCTTC.

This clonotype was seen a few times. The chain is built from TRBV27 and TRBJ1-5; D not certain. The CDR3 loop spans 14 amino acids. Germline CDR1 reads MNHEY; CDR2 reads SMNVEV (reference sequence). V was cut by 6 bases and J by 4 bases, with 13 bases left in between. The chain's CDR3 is CASSSTRDNQPQHF. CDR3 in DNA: TGTGCCAGCAGCTCGACACGAGATAATCAGCCCCAGCATTTT.

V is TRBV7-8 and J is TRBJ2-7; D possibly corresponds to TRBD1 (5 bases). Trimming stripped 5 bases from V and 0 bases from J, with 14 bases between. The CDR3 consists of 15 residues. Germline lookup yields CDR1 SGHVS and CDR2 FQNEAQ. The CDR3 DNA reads TGTGCCAGCAGCCCTCGACAGAGAAACTCCTACGAGCAGTACTTC. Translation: CASSPRQRNSYEQYF. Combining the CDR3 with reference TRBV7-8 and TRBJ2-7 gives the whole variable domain GAGVSQSPRYKVAKRGQDVALRCDPISGHVSLFWYQQALGQGPEFLTYFQNEAQLDKSGLPSDRFFAERPEGSVSTLKIQRTQQEDSAVYLCASSPRQRNSYEQYFGPGTRLTVT.

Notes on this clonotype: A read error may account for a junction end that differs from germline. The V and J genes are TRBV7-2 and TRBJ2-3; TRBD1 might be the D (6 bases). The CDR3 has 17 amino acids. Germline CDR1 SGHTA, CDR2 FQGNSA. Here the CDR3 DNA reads TGTGTCAGCAGCCCGCGAGGACCGACAGGCCATACAGATACGCAGTATTTT. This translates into CVSSPRGPTGHTDTQYF. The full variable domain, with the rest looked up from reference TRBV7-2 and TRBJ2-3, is GAGVSQSPSNKVTEKGKDVELRCDPISGHTALYWYRQSLGQGLEFLIYFQGNSAPDKSGLPSDRFSAERTGGSVSTLTIQRTQQEDSAVYLCVSSPRGPTGHTDTQYFGPGTRLTVL.

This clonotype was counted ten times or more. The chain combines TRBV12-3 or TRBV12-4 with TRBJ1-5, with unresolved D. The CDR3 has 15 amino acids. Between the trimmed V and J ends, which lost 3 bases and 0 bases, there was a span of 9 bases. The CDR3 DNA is TGTGCCAGCAGTTTCGGCCAGTATAGCAATCAGCCCCAGCATTTT. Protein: CASSFGQYSNQPQHF.

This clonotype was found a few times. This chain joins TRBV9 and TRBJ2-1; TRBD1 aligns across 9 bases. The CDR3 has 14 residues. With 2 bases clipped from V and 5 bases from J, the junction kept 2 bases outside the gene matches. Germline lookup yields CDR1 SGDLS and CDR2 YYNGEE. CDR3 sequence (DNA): TGTGCCAGCAGCGTTACAGGGGGCCACAATGAGCAGTTCTTC. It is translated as CASSVTGGHNEQFF.

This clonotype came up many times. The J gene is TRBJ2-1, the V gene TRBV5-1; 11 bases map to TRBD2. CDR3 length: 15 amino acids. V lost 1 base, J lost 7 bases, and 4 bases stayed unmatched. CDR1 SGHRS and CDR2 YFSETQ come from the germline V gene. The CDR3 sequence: CASSLTSGRKNEQFF. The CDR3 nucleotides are TGCGCCAGCAGCTTGACTAGCGGGAGAAAAAATGAGCAGTTCTTC.

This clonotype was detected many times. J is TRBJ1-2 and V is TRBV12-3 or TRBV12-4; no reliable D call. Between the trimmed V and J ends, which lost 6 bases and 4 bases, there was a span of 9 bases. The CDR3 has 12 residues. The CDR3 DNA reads TGTGCCAGCAGAAGGAGCAGCTATGGCTACACCTTC. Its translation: CASRRSSYGYTF.

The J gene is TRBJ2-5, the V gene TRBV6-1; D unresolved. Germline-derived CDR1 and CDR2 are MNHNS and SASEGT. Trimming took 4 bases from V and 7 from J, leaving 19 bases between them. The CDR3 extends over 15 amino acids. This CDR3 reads CASSAPHRVDGTQYF. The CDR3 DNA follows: TGTGCCAGCAGTGCCCCCCATAGGGTGGATGGGACCCAGTACTTC.

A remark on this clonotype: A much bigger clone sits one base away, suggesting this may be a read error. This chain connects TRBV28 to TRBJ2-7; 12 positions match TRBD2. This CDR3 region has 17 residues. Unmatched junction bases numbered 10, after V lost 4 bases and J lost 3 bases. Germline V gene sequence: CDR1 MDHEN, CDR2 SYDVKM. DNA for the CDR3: TGTGCCAGCAGTTCTCCCCTAGCGGGAGGGACGCACTACGAGCAGTACTTC. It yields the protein CASSSPLAGGTHYEQYF.

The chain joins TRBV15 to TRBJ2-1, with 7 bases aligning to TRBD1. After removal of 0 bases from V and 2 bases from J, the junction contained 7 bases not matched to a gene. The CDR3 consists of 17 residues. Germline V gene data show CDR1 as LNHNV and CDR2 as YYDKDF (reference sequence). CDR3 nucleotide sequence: TGTGCCACCAGCAGAGATACAAGGACAGGTACCTACAATGAGCAGTTCTTC. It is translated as CATSRDTRTGTYNEQFF.

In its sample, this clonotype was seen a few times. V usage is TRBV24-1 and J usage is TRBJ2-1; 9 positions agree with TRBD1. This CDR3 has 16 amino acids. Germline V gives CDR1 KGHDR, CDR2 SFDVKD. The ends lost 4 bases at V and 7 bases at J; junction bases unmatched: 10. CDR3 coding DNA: TGTGCCACCAGTGAGCTTACAGGGGGCGCGTCGAATGAGCAGTTCTTC. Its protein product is CATSELTGGASNEQFF.

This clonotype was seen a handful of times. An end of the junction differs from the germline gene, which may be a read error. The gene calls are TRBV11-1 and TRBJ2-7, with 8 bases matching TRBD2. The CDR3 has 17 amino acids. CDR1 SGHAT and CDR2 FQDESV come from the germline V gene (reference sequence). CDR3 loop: CASSPKREIDSFYGQYF. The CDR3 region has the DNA TGTGCCAGCAGCCCTAAGCGGGAGATCGATTCGTTCTACGGGCAGTACTTC.

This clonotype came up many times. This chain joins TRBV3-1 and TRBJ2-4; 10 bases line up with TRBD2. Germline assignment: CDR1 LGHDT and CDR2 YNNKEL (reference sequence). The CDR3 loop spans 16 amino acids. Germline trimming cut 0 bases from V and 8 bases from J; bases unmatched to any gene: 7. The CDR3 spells CASSQETTSGTDIQYF. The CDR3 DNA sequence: TGTGCCAGCAGCCAAGAAACCACTAGCGGGACGGACATTCAGTACTTC.